The 2 T cell receptor beta chains below were found in one sample sequenced in a study of shared clonotypes between healthy human individuals. The method was immunoSEQ multiplex PCR; TCRdb's version includes in-frame clones alone and lacks a portion of them. This table has about 2.2 million clones, about 93% appearing once. Naive CD8 cells, CD45RO-negative and positively selected for CCR7, excluded terminally differentiated effector memory CD45RA+ cells. The material sequenced was naive CD8+ T cells from PBMCs. The source is a man younger than 30 in good health. Some clones in this sample may be carry-over from other donors' samples.

In this sample, this clone turned up a few times. The V call is TRBV4-3, the J call TRBJ1-1; D unresolved. V lost 0 bases and J lost 3, with 8 bases in between. The germline V gene encodes CDR1 LGHNA and CDR2 YSLEER. The CDR3 is made up of 14 amino acids. The CDR3 protein is CASSQERYDTEAFF. The CDR3 nucleotides are TGCGCCAGCAGCCAAGAGAGATATGACACTGAAGCTTTCTTT.

This chain joins TRBV29-1 and TRBJ2-1, with TRBD2 matching over 8 bases. V shed 7 bases, J shed 8 bases, and the junction held 10 bases outside the gene matches. CDR3 length: 13 residues. The germline V gene has CDR1 SQVTM and CDR2 ANQGSEA. CDR3 in DNA: TGCAGCGCGAGGGCGGGAGGTTTTGATGAGCAGTTCTTC. It translates to CSARAGGFDEQFF.